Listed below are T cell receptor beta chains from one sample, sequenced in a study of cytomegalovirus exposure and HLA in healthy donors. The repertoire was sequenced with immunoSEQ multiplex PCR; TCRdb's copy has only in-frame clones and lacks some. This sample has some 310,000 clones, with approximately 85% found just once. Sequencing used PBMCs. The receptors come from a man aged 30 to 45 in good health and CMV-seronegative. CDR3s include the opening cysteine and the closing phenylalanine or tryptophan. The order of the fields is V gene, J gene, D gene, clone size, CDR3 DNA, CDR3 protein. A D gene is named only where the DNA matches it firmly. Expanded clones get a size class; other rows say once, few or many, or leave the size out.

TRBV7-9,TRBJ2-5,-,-,TGTGCCAGCAGCCATGCCCTACGGGAGCAAGAGACCCAGTACTTC,CASSHALREQETQYF
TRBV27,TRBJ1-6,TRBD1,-,TGTGCCAGCAGTTTCCGAGAACAGGGGGGGCTCTTT,CASSFREQGGLF
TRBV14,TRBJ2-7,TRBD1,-,TGTGCCAGCAGCCAAGCGAGACAGGGCCACGAGCAGTACTTC,CASSQARQGHEQYF
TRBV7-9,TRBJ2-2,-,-,TGTGCCAGCAGCCCCCGGGTCTGGTCCACCGGGGAGCTGTTTTTT,CASSPRVWSTGELFF
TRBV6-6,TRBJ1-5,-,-,TGTGCCAGCAGTTACTCAGGCCAGGGTCAGCCCCAGCATTTT,CASSYSGQGQPQHF
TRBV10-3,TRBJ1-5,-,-,TGTGCCATCAGAGAGGGAGAAGGACAGCCCCAGCATTTT,CAIREGEGQPQHF
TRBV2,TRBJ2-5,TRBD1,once,TGTGCCAGCGAGACAGGGATGGAGACCCAGTACTTC,CASETGMETQYF
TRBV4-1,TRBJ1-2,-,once,TGCGCCAGCAGCCAGGGGGCGACGGGGAACTATGGCTACACCTTC,CASSQGATGNYGYTF
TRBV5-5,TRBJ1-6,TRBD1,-,TGTGCCAGCAGCGAGACAGGGGGAAGTCAGACACCCCTCCACTTT,CASSETGGSQTPLHF
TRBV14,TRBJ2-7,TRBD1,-,TGTGCCAGCAGCCAAGCGGGGACAGGGGGCTACGAGCAGTACTTC,CASSQAGTGGYEQYF
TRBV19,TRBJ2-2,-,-,TGTGCCAGTAGTTCTCAGGCCAGGGCGACGACCGGGGAGCTGTTTTTT,CASSSQARATTGELFF
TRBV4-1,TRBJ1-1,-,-,TGCGCCAGCAGCCTTCTGTGGGGGGCTGAAGCTTTCTTT,CASSLLWGAEAFF
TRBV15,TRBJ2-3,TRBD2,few,TGTGCCACCAGCAGAACTTTAGCGGGGGGGCGAGAAAAGGGTACGCAGTATTTT,CATSRTLAGGREKGTQYF
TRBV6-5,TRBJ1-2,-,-,TGTGCCAGCAGTTACTCGAGGGGGAGTTATGGCTACACCTTC,CASSYSRGSYGYTF
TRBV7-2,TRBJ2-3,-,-,TGTGCCAGCAGCTTAGGACACCTCACAGATACGCAGTATTTT,CASSLGHLTDTQYF
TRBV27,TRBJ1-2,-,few,TGTGCCAGCAGTGAACGGGAGGGGTATGGCTACACCTTC,CASSEREGYGYTF
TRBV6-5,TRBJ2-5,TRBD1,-,TGTGCCAGCAGCAGGGACAGCCAAGAGACCCAGTACTTC,CASSRDSQETQYF
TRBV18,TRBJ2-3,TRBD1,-,TGTGCCAGCTCACTCGGGAAACAGGGGTCAGATACGCAGTATTTT,CASSLGKQGSDTQYF
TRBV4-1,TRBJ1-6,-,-,TGCGCCAGCAGCCAAGAAGTGTCAGGGGTGTATTCACCCCTCCACTTT,CASSQEVSGVYSPLHF
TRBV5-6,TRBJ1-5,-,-,TGTGCCAGCAGCTTGATAGGAGAAAGCCAGCCCCAGCATTTT,CASSLIGESQPQHF
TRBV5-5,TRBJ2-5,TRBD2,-,TGTGCCAGCAGCTTGTTAAAAGGACTAGCGGGGGACCCTCAAGAGACCCAGTACTTC,CASSLLKGLAGDPQETQYF
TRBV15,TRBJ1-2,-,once,TGTGCCACCAGCAGCCCCCCGACAGTAGATGGCTACACCTTC,CATSSPPTVDGYTF
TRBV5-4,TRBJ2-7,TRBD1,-,TGTGCCAGCAGCTACCGGGACAGGGTCTACGAGCAGTACTTC,CASSYRDRVYEQYF
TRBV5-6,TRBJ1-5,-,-,TGTGCCAGCAGCTTGGCCACGGGGGACAATCAGCCCCAGCATTTT,CASSLATGDNQPQHF
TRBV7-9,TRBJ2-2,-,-,TGTGCCAGCAGCTTAGCGCGCCAGGGGGAGGACTGGGAGCTGTTTTTT,CASSLARQGEDWELFF
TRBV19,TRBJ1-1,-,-,TGTGCCAGTAGTACCCAGGTGAACACTGAAGCTTTCTTT,CASSTQVNTEAFF
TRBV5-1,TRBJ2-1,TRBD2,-,TGCGCCAGCAGCAAATCCGGGACTAGGGGCAATGAGCAGTTCTTC,CASSKSGTRGNEQFF
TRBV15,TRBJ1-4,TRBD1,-,TGTGCCACCAGCGTGGACAGGGGGTGGAGTGAAAAACTGTTTTTT,CATSVDRGWSEKLFF